This TCR beta chain derives from a study of T-cell reconstitution after alpha-beta-depleted transplantation in children. Points from the study as a whole: One year after transplant, T-cell counts and diversity came mostly from newly produced T cells. In patients about two months after transplant, alpha-beta T cells reportedly arose from several hundred expanded graft clones. Several patients had high TCRbeta diversity at day 60; it came from surviving recipient T cells and thymic progenitors.

Germline V gene lookup returns CDR1 MNHNY and CDR2 SVGAGI (reference sequence). The CDR3 is 13 amino acids. Deletions cut 6 bases from V and 3 bases from J, with 12 bases between. The sample holds many counts of this clonotype. Its antigen is still unknown. Construction of the TCRbeta library involved unique molecular identifiers. A single record per CDR3 protein comes from TCRdb applying MiXCR to the PCR reads. The sample shows 250,000 to 300,000 distinct CDR3 sequences, just over 7.5% of them seen only once. The source material was peripheral blood, sampled 360 days after TCRalphabeta/CD19-depleted stem cell transplant. The sequence was obtained from a female patient aged 2 to 10 who had a stem cell transplant for Fanconi anemia, so the T cells may come from the graft donor. The V gene is TRBV6-6, the J gene TRBJ2-7; D unresolved. The CDR3 coding sequence is TGTGCCAGCAGCCGGACCCTGGACTACGAGCAGTACTTC. Amino acids: CASSRTLDYEQYF.